Shown below are 18 T cell receptor beta chains from a single sample sequenced in a study of shared clonotypes between healthy human individuals. Naive CD8 cells were CD45RO-negative, positively selected for CCR7, excluding terminally differentiated effector memory CD45RA+ cells. This table comes from immunoSEQ multiplex PCR, and its TCRdb copy is limited to in-frame clones, with some not included. Of some 1,900,000 clones listed, about 95% are singletons. Source material: naive CD8+ T cells sorted from blood. These receptors came from a man aged 18 to 30 in good health.

The chain recombines TRBV4-3 with TRBJ1-2; D is possibly TRBD1 (6 bases). The CDR3 runs to 13 residues. With 0 bases removed from V and 10 bases from J, the gap between germline ends came to 12 bases. Germline V gives CDR1 LGHNA, CDR2 YSLEER. CDR3 bases: TGCGCCAGCAGCCAAGAGGAGGCAGGGGACTACACCTTC. Amino acids: CASSQEEAGDYTF.

The chain employs TRBV5-8 and TRBJ2-1; 11 nucleotides line up with TRBD2. Germline CDR1 SGHTS, CDR2 YDEGEE. CDR3 length: 17 amino acids. V shed 4 bases and J 7 bases; nucleotides not matched to a gene: 13. The CDR3 loop is CASSPGTILAGENEQFF. The CDR3 region has the DNA TGTGCCAGCAGCCCCGGGACGATACTAGCGGGGGAAAATGAGCAGTTCTTC.

The J gene is TRBJ2-7, the V gene TRBV6-5; 9 nucleotides line up with TRBD2. The CDR3 runs 15 residues. With 5 bases clipped from V and 2 bases from J, the junction kept 7 bases outside the gene matches. Germline assignment: CDR1 MNHEY and CDR2 SVGAGI. The DNA for the CDR3 is TGTGCCAGCAGTCAACTAGCGGGTGAGACCTACGAGCAGTACTTC. Its translation is CASSQLAGETYEQYF.

The chain joins TRBV29-1 to TRBJ2-7; D may be TRBD1 (5 bases). Between the trimmed V and J ends, which lost 4 bases and 2 bases, there was a span of 15 bases. Germline-derived CDR1 and CDR2 are SQVTM and ANQGSEA. The CDR3 has 14 residues. The CDR3 DNA is TGCAGCGTTGGGGCCAGGGAAAGAGCCTACGAGCAGTACTTC. Its translation: CSVGARERAYEQYF.

The chain couples TRBV10-3 to TRBJ1-2; 7 bases agree with TRBD1. From germline, CDR1 is ENHRY and CDR2 SYGVKD. The CDR3 has 14 amino acids. V lost 0 bases and J lost 6; bases outside the gene matches: 4. CDR3: CAISESSGGNGYTF. The CDR3 DNA reads TGTGCCATCAGTGAGTCGTCAGGGGGGAATGGCTACACCTTC.

The chain couples TRBV6-6 to TRBJ1-3; no firm D call. Between the trimmed V and J ends, which lost 6 bases and 1 base, there was a span of 10 bases. The CDR3 consists of 14 residues. From germline, CDR1 is MNHNY and CDR2 SVGAGI (reference sequence). CDR3 in amino acids: CASSHSASGNTIYF. In nucleotides, the CDR3 is TGTGCCAGCAGCCACAGTGCTTCTGGAAACACCATATATTTT.

The chain carries TRBV7-6 and TRBJ2-7, with no clear D. Germline V gene sequence: CDR1 SGHVS, CDR2 FNYEAQ. V was clipped by 6 bases and J by 1 base, with 10 bases between them. The CDR3 totals 13 residues. The DNA of the CDR3 is TGTGCCAGCAGTATACGGGCTTCCTACGAGCAGTACTTC. This translates into CASSIRASYEQYF.

This clone was seen only once. The same CDR3 also results from other DNA sequences found in this sample. The CDR3 is CASSVTGTDTQYF. CDR3 DNA sequence: TGTGCCAGCAGCGTTACAGGGACAGATACGCAGTATTTT. The chain recombines TRBV9 with TRBJ2-3; tentatively, D is TRBD1 (6 bases). Trimming cost V 2 bases and J 3 bases, with 7 bases left between them. Germline CDR1 is SGDLS and CDR2 is YYNGEE. The CDR3 runs to 13 residues.

V usage is TRBV4-3 and J usage is TRBJ1-5, with D tentatively TRBD1 (6 bases). The germline V gene encodes CDR1 LGHNA and CDR2 YSLEER. The CDR3 is 15 residues long. Trimming took 0 bases from V and 3 from J, leaving 9 bases between them. The CDR3 bases are TGCGCCAGCAGCCAAGACAGGGGTACCAATCAGCCCCAGCATTTT. Translated, it gives CASSQDRGTNQPQHF.

The V and J genes are TRBV6-5 and TRBJ2-2, with no clear D. In germline, CDR1 is MNHEY, CDR2 SVGAGI. V lost 2 bases, J lost 6 bases, and 7 bases lay in between. This CDR3 is built from 13 residues. This CDR3 reads CASSYSVSGELFF. For the CDR3, the DNA is TGTGCCAGCAGTTACAGTGTTTCCGGGGAGCTGTTTTTT.

Remarks on this clone: This sample includes further DNA sequences coding for the same CDR3. The V call is TRBV9, the J call TRBJ2-7; no clear D gene. The CDR3 is 13 amino acids. V was clipped by 2 bases and J by 3 bases, with 9 bases between them. Looked up from germline, CDR1 is SGDLS and CDR2 is YYNGEE. CDR3 residues: CASSVGENYEQYF. CDR3 in DNA: TGTGCCAGCAGCGTCGGCGAGAACTACGAGCAGTACTTC. Supplemented by reference TRBV9 and TRBJ2-7, the full variable domain reads DSGVTQTPKHLITATGQRVTLRCSPRSGDLSVYWYQQSLDQGLQFLIQYYNGEERAKGNILERFSAQQFPDLHSELNLSSLELGDSALYFCASSVGENYEQYFGPGTRLTVT.

V and J are TRBV9 and TRBJ2-3; D is unresolved. The CDR3 covers 14 residues. Germline CDR1 SGDLS, CDR2 YYNGEE. Trimming left V 3 bases short and J 1 base short, with 9 bases between. Written as DNA, the CDR3 is TGTGCCAGCAGCGCTCTGGGCGGCACAGATACGCAGTATTTT. Residues: CASSALGGTDTQYF.

V gene TRBV7-9 combines with J gene TRBJ2-1; 7 bases line up with TRBD2. CDR3 size: 16 residues. Germline V gene sequence: CDR1 SEHNR, CDR2 FQNEAQ (reference sequence). Trimming took 5 bases from V and 4 from J; bases not matched to a gene: 11. CDR3 protein: CASSPPLAALYNEQFF. The CDR3 bases are TGTGCCAGCAGCCCTCCTCTAGCGGCCCTTTACAATGAGCAGTTCTTC.

The rearrangement links TRBV4-1 to TRBJ1-1, with 9 bases fitting TRBD1. Per the germline V gene, CDR1 is MGHRA and CDR2 is YSYEKL. CDR3 size: 14 residues. Losses at the gene ends were 5 bases for V and 10 bases for J; bases not matched to a gene: 11. The CDR3 here is CASSETTGGEGAFF. DNA of the CDR3: TGCGCCAGCAGCGAAACTACAGGGGGCGAGGGAGCTTTCTTT.

Comment on this clone: At the DNA level, this CDR3 is encoded by other sequences in the same sample as well. This sequence joins TRBV27 and TRBJ2-7; D is unresolved. Germline loops: CDR1 MNHEY, CDR2 SMNVEV (reference sequence). The CDR3 consists of 13 residues. Trimming took off 0 bases at V and 0 bases at J, with 3 bases between the two ends. CDR3 DNA: TGTGCCAGCAGTTTATCCCTCTCCTACGAGCAGTACTTC. It translates to CASSLSLSYEQYF.

CDR3 in amino acids: CASSLGGAGTDTQYF. As DNA, the CDR3 is TGTGCCAGCAGCTTAGGAGGAGCGGGCACAGATACGCAGTATTTT. The rearrangement joins TRBV11-2 to TRBJ2-3, with D possibly being TRBD2 (5 bases). CDR3 length equals 15 residues. Trimming took off 1 base at V and 1 base at J, with 9 bases between the two ends. Germline CDR1 is SGHAT and CDR2 is FQNNGV.

The genes are TRBV28 and TRBJ2-2; tentatively, D is TRBD1 (6 bases). The CDR3 contains 14 residues. Germline values: CDR1 MDHEN, CDR2 SYDVKM. V was clipped by 5 bases and J by 6 bases, with 13 bases between them. CDR3 amino acids: CASSPGVGAGELFF. CDR3 nucleotide sequence: TGTGCCAGCAGTCCAGGGGTGGGAGCCGGGGAGCTGTTTTTT.

The genes are TRBV7-6 and TRBJ2-5; the D call may be TRBD1 or TRBD2 (6 bases each). This CDR3 comprises 13 residues. The germline CDR1 and CDR2 sequences are SGHVS and FNYEAQ. V lost 2 bases and J lost 9, with 13 bases in between. CDR3 region: CASSLTQEGAQYF. The DNA for the CDR3 is TGTGCCAGCAGCTTAACCCAGGAGGGGGCCCAGTACTTC.